The next 17 T cell receptor beta chains were all read from a single sample in a study of T cell repertoires in cytomegalovirus infection. TCRdb re-derived calls from the reads in MiXCR, one entry per CDR3 protein. The data show roughly 920,000 distinct CDR3 sequences, with 25% to 40% seen just once and about an eighth held by the top ten. Their antigens are not known. This specimen consisted of cultured CD8+ T cells from PBMCs, obtained from culture after CMV antigen stimulation. The receptors stem from a human donor in good health (CMV status not recorded). Some clones in this sample may be carry-over from other donors' samples.

The V and J genes are TRBV5-6 and TRBJ2-4, with a tentative D call TRBD2 (5 bases). Trimming took off 2 bases at V and 3 bases at J, with 12 bases between the two ends. The CDR3 has 15 residues. Germline V gives CDR1 SGHDT, CDR2 YYEEEE. The chain's CDR3 is CASSFPRALKNIQYF. CDR3 sequence (DNA): TGTGCCAGCAGCTTCCCGAGGGCCCTCAAAAACATTCAGTACTTC.

To note about this clonotype: A clone one base away is much larger, so this may be a read error. The rearrangement links TRBV20-1 to TRBJ1-1; D remains ambiguous. The CDR3 is 14 amino acids. CDR1 is DFQATT, CDR2 SNEGSKA, per germline (reference sequence). In DNA, the CDR3 is TGCAGTGCTAGCCGGGAGGATATGAACGCTGAAGCTTTCTTT. This encodes CSASREDMNAEAFF.

This clonotype was seen once. The rearrangement joins TRBV6-8 to TRBJ1-4; weak D call: TRBD1 (5 bases). V lost 7 bases, J lost 6 bases, and 15 bases lay in between. This CDR3 is 14 amino acids long. Germline-derived CDR1 and CDR2 are MNHGY and SAAAGT. In nucleotides, the CDR3 is TGTGCCAGCACAAGGGGCACGGCCTATGAAAAACTGTTTTTT. It is translated as CASTRGTAYEKLFF.

The chain has TRBV18 and TRBJ1-1, with D possibly being TRBD1 (5 bases). The CDR3 runs 14 residues. Trimming took off 2 bases at V and 4 bases at J, with 11 bases between the two ends. The germline CDR1 and CDR2 sequences are KGHSH and LQKENI. CDR3 sequence reads: CASSPTGGGTEAFF. CDR3 bases: TGTGCCAGCTCACCAACCGGGGGGGGCACTGAAGCTTTCTTT.

This clonotype appeared once. V usage is TRBV5-6 and J usage is TRBJ2-7; 8 nucleotides agree with TRBD1. The junction had 9 bases not matched to a gene; V was cut back by 5 bases and J by 2 bases. The length of the CDR3 is 15 residues. CDR1 is SGHDT and CDR2 is YYEEEE in the germline V gene. The CDR3 reads CASSFRQGQPYEQYF. CDR3 DNA sequence: TGTGCCAGCAGTTTTAGACAGGGGCAACCCTACGAGCAGTACTTC.

This chain joins TRBV2 and TRBJ1-1, with 8 bases lining up with TRBD1. The V segment lost 2 bases and the J segment 7 bases; nucleotides outside the gene matches: 9. Germline values: CDR1 SNHLY, CDR2 FYNNEI. This CDR3 has 15 residues. Here the CDR3 DNA reads TGTGCCAGCAGTGAATGGGCAGGGGGCTTGGTTGAAGCTTTCTTT. The encoded protein is CASSEWAGGLVEAFF.

The J gene is TRBJ2-3, the V gene TRBV11-2; D is unclear. The germline V gene has CDR1 SGHAT and CDR2 FQNNGV. The CDR3 runs to 17 residues. Trimming stripped 0 bases from V and 1 base from J, with 14 bases between. The CDR3 DNA reads as TGTGCCAGCAGCTTAGATCTGGCAGAATGGGGCACAGATACGCAGTATTTT. Translated, it gives CASSLDLAEWGTDTQYF.

CDR3 sequence reads: CASSSFLQGWAEQYV. CDR3 DNA: TGTGCCAGCAGCTCTTTCCTACAGGGTTGGGCCGAGCAGTACGTC. V gene TRBV7-1 combines with J gene TRBJ2-7; possibly TRBD1 for D (6 bases). TRBV7-1 is an ORF, and what it does is uncertain. Trimming removed 3 bases at V and 6 bases at J, with 18 bases between. The CDR3 is made up of 15 amino acids.

The rearrangement joins TRBV19 to TRBJ2-1; D may correspond to TRBD1 or TRBD2 (5 bases each). The germline V gene encodes CDR1 LNHDA and CDR2 SQIVND (reference sequence). CDR3 length: 15 amino acids. The ends were cut back, 1 base at V and 6 bases at J, with 13 bases in the middle. The CDR3 loop is CASSIAGTAFNEQFF. The CDR3 bases are TGTGCCAGTAGTATAGCAGGGACCGCGTTCAATGAGCAGTTCTTC.

Of note for this clonotype: A much larger clone differs by one base, so this may be a read error. This chain uses TRBV7-6 with TRBJ2-1, with a possible D match to TRBD2 (6 bases). The V and J ends lost 1 base and 13 bases respectively, with 8 bases between them. CDR1 and CDR2 from the germline V gene are SGHVS and FNYEAQ. The CDR3 loop spans 11 amino acids. The CDR3 nucleotides read TGTGCCAGCAGCTTAGTCGGGGGACAGTTCTTC. Translating it yields CASSLVGGQFF. The entire variable domain, with the rest obtained from reference TRBV7-6 and TRBJ2-1, is as follows: GAGVSQSPRYKVTKRGQDVALRCDPISGHVSLYWYRQALGQGPEFLTYFNYEAQQDKSGLPNDRFSAERPEGSISTLTIQRTEQRDSAMYRCASSLVGGQFFGPGTRLTVL.

The gene calls are TRBV10-3 and TRBJ2-1; 12 positions match TRBD1. There are 18 residues in the CDR3. CDR1 is ENHRY, CDR2 SYGVKD, per germline. V lost 5 bases and J lost 6; bases outside the gene matches: 14. CDR3 loop: CAISKVGTGGQPGNEQFF. The CDR3 DNA follows: TGTGCCATCAGTAAAGTCGGGACAGGGGGCCAACCTGGCAATGAGCAGTTCTTC.

The chain recombines TRBV6-1 with TRBJ2-7; D might be TRBD2 (5 bases). Germline assignment: CDR1 MNHNS and CDR2 SASEGT. This CDR3 has 13 amino acids. Trimming stripped 5 bases from V and 1 base from J, with 9 bases between. Written as DNA, the CDR3 is TGTGCCAGCAGTCGACGGGGATCCTACGAGCAGTACGTC. Translated: CASSRRGSYEQYV.

This clonotype was seen repeatedly, ten times or more. The J gene is TRBJ2-2, the V gene TRBV12-3 or TRBV12-4; 12 nucleotides match TRBD1. The junction had 10 bases not matched to a gene; V was cut back by 11 bases and J by 6 bases. The CDR3 has 15 residues. CDR3 region: CAVQPGQGAAGELFF. The CDR3 bases are TGTGCCGTCCAACCGGGACAGGGGGCCGCCGGGGAGCTGTTTTTT.

This chain joins TRBV6-1 and TRBJ2-2; TRBD2 matches at 7 bases. The CDR3 is made up of 16 amino acids. J gave up 4 bases and V 1 base, and 6 bases lay outside the gene matches. Looked up from germline, CDR1 is MNHNS and CDR2 is SASEGT. CDR3 nucleotides: TGTGCCAGCAGTGAAGGACTAGCCGGATCCACCGGGGAGCTGTTTTTT. It translates to CASSEGLAGSTGELFF.

This chain links TRBV4-1 with TRBJ1-2, with a possible D match to TRBD1 (6 bases). The CDR3 extends over 15 amino acids. Germline CDR1 MGHRA, CDR2 YSYEKL. Trimming removed 0 bases at V and 2 bases at J, with 10 bases between. The CDR3 sequence: CASSQERGLNYGYTF. The DNA of the CDR3 is TGCGCCAGCAGCCAAGAGAGGGGGTTGAACTATGGCTACACCTTC.

This clonotype has only a few counts. The chain links TRBV6-5 to TRBJ2-7, with D perhaps matching TRBD1 or TRBD2 (5 bases each). V was shortened by 4 bases and J by 2 bases, with 12 bases between the two germline ends. The CDR3 contains 14 residues. Germline V lookup: CDR1 MNHEY, CDR2 SVGAGI. CDR3 amino acids: CASSSGPRAYEQYF. The DNA for the CDR3 is TGTGCCAGCAGTTCGGGACCCCGCGCCTACGAGCAGTACTTC.

The DNA for the CDR3 is TGTGCCAGCAGCTTGTATGCGGGGGGGCTCAACAATGAGCAGTTCTTC. Amino acid sequence: CASSLYAGGLNNEQFF. The chain combines TRBV7-2 with TRBJ2-1; 9 bases agree with TRBD2. CDR1 and CDR2 from the germline V gene are SGHTA and FQGNSA. The CDR3 has 16 residues. V was pared by 3 bases and J by 5 bases, with 8 bases of the junction left unmatched.